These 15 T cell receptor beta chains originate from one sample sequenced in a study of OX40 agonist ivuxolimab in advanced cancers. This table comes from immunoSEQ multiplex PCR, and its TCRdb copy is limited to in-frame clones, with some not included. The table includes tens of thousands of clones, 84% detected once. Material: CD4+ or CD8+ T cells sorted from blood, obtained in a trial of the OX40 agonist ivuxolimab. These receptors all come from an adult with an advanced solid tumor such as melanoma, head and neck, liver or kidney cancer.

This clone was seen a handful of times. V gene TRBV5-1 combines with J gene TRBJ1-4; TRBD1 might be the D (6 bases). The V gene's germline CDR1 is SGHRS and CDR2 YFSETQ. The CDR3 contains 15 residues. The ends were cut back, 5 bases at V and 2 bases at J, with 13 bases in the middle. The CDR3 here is CASRANRATNEKLFF. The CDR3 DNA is TGCGCCAGCAGGGCGAACAGGGCGACTAATGAAAAACTGTTTTTT.

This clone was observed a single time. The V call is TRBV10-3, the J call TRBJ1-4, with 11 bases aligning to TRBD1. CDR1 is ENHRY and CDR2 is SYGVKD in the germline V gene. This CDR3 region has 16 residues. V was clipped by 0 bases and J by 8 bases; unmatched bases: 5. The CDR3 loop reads CAISESRTGGEEKLFF. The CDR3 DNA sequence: TGTGCCATCAGTGAGTCGAGGACAGGGGGCGAAGAAAAACTGTTTTTT.

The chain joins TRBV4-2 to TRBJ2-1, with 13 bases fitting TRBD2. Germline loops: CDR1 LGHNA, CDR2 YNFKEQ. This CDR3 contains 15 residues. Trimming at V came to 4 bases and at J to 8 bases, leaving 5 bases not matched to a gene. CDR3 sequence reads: CASSRTSGSGYEQFF. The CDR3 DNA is TGTGCCAGCAGCCGGACTAGCGGGAGTGGGTATGAGCAGTTCTTC.

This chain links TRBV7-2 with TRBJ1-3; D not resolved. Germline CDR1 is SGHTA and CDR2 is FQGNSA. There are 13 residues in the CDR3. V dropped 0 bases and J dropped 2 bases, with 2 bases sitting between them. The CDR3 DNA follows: TGTGCCAGCAGCTTAGCCGCTGGAAACACCATATATTTT. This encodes CASSLAAGNTIYF.

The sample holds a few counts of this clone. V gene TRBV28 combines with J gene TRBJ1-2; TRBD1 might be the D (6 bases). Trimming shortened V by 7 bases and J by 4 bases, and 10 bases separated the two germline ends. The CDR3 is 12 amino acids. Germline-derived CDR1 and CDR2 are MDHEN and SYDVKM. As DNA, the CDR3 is TGTGCCAGCAATATAGGGGGCTATGGCTACACCTTC. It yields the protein CASNIGGYGYTF.

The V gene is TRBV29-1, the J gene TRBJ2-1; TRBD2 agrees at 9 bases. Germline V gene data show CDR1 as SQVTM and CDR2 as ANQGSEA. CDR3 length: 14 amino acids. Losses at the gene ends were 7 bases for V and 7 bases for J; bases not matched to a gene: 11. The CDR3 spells CSASPTSGQNEQFF. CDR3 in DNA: TGCAGCGCCTCCCCGACTAGCGGTCAAAATGAGCAGTTCTTC.

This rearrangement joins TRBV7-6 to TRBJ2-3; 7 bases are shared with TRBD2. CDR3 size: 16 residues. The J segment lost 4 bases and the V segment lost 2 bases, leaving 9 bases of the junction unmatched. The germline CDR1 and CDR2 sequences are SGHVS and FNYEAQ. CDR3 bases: TGTGCCAGCAGCTTAACTAGCGCGGGAGTCTCAGATACGCAGTATTTT. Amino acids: CASSLTSAGVSDTQYF. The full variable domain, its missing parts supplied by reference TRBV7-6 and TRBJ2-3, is GAGVSQSPRYKVTKRGQDVALRCDPISGHVSLYWYRQALGQGPEFLTYFNYEAQQDKSGLPNDRFSAERPEGSISTLTIQRTEQRDSAMYRCASSLTSAGVSDTQYFGPGTRLTVL.

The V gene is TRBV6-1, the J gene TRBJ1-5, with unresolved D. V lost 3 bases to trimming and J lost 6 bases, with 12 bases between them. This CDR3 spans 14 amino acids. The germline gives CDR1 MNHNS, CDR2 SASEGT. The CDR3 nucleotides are TGTGCCAGCAGTGACGGACGGGAGGGTCAGCCCCAGCATTTT. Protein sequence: CASSDGREGQPQHF.

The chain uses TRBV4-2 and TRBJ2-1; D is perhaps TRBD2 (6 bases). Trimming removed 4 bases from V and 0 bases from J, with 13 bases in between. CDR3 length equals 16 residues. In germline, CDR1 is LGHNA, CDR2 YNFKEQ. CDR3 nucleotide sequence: TGTGCCAGCAGCCCGGAGCGGGTCCTCTCCTACAATGAGCAGTTCTTC. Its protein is CASSPERVLSYNEQFF.

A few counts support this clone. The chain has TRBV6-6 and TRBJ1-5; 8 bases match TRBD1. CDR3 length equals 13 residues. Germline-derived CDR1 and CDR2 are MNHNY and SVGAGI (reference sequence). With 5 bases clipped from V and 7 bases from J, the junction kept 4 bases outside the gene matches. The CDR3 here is CASSTQGAQPQHF. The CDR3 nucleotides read TGTGCCAGCAGTACGCAGGGGGCCCAGCCCCAGCATTTT.

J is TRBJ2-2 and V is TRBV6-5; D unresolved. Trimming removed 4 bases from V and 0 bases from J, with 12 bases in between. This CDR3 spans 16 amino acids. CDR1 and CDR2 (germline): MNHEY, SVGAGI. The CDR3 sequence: CASSSPSRTNTGELFF. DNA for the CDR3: TGTGCCAGCAGTTCCCCGAGTCGGACGAACACCGGGGAGCTGTTTTTT.

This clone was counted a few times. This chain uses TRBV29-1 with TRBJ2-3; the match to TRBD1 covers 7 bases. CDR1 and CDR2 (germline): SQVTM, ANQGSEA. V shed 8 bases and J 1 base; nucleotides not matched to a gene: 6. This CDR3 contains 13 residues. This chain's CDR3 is CSLRQGGTDTQYF. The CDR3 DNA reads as TGCAGCCTAAGACAGGGCGGCACAGATACGCAGTATTTT.

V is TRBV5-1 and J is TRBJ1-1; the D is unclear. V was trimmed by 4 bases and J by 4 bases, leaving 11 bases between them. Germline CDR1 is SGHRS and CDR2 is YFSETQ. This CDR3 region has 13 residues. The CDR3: CASSLTLITEAFF. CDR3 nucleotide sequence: TGCGCCAGCAGCCTGACCCTTATCACTGAAGCTTTCTTT. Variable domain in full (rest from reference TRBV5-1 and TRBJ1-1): KAGVTQTPRYLIKTRGQQVTLSCSPISGHRSVSWYQQTPGQGLQFLFEYFSETQRNKGNFPGRFSGRQFSNSRSEMNVSTLELGDSALYLCASSLTLITEAFFGQGTRLTVV.

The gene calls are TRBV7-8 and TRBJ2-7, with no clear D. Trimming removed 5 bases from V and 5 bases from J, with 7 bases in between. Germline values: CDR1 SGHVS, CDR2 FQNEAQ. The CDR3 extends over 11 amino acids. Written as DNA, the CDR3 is TGTGCCAGCAGCGACCAGGACGAGCAGTACTTC. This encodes CASSDQDEQYF.

CDR3 loop: CASSQVSGTMIYNEQFF. The CDR3 bases are TGTGCCAGCAGCCAAGTGAGCGGGACTATGATCTACAATGAGCAGTTCTTC. The chain combines TRBV4-2 with TRBJ2-1, with 7 bases identical to TRBD2. CDR3 size: 17 residues. The junction had 9 bases not matched to a gene; V was cut back by 1 base and J by 3 bases. Germline loops: CDR1 LGHNA, CDR2 YNFKEQ.